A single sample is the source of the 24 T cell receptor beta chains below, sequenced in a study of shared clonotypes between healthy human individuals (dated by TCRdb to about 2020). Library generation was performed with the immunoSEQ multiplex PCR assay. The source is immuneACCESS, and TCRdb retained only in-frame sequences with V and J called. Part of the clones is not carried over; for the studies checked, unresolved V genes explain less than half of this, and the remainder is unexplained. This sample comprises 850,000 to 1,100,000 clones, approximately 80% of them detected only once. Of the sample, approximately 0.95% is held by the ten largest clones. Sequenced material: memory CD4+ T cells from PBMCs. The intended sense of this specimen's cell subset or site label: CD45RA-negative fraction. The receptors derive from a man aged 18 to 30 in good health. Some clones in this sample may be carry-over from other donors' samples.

The CDR3 DNA is TGTGCCAGCACCCTCGGAGGGAAGGATGAGCAGTTCTTC. Amino acid sequence: CASTLGGKDEQFF. This sequence joins TRBV28 and TRBJ2-1; perhaps TRBD2 as D (6 bases). The germline CDR1 and CDR2 sequences are MDHEN and SYDVKM. The CDR3 runs to 13 residues. The V and J ends lost 7 bases and 8 bases respectively, with 15 bases between them. The whole variable domain, filled in from reference TRBV28 and TRBJ2-1, reads DVKVTQSSRYLVKRTGEKVFLECVQDMDHENMFWYRQDPGLGLRLIYFSYDVKMKEKGDIPEGYSVSREKKERFSLILESASTNQTSMYLCASTLGGKDEQFFGPGTRLTVL.

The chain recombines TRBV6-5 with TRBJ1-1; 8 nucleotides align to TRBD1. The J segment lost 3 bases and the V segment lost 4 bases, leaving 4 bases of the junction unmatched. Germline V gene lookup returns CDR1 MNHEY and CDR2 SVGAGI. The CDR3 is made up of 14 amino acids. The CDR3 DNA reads TGTGCCAGCAGTTTAAGGACAGGGTACACTGAAGCTTTCTTT. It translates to CASSLRTGYTEAFF.

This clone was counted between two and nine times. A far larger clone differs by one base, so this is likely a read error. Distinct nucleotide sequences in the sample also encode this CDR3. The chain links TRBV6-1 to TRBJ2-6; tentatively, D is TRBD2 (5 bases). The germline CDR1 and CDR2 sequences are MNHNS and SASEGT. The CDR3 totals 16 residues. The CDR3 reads CASSELDFSGANVLTF. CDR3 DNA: TGTGCCAGCAGTGAATTGGACTTCTCTGGTGCCAACGTCCTGACTTTC.

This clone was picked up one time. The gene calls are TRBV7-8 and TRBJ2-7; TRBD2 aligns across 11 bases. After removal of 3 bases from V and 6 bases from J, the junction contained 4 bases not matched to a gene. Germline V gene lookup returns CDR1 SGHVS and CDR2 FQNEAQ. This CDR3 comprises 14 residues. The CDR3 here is CASSFSSGRGEQYF. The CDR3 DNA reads TGTGCCAGCAGCTTCAGTAGCGGGAGGGGCGAGCAGTACTTC.

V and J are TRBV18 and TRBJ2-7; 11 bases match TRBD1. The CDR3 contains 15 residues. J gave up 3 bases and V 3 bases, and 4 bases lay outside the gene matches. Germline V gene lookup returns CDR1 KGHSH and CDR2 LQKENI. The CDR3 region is CASSPTGQGDYEQYF. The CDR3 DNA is TGTGCCAGCTCACCGACGGGACAGGGGGACTACGAGCAGTACTTC.

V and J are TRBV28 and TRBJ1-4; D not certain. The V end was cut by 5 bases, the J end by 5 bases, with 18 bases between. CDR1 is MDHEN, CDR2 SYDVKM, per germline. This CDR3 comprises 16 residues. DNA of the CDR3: TGTGCCAGCAGTCCCCCCATCGGGAGATCCAATGAAAAACTGTTTTTT. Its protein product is CASSPPIGRSNEKLFF.

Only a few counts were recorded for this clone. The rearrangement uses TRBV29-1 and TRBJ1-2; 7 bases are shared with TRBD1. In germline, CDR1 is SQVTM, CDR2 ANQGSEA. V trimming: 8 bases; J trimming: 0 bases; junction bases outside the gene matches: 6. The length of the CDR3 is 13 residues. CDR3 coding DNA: TGCAGCACAAGGACAGGAGCTAACTATGGCTACACCTTC. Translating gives CSTRTGANYGYTF. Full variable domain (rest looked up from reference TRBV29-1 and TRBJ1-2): SAVISQKPSRDICQRGTSLTIQCQVDSQVTMMFWYRQQPGQSLTLIATANQGSEATYESGFVIDKFPISRPNLTFSTLTVSNMSPEDSSIYLCSTRTGANYGYTFGSGTRLTVV.

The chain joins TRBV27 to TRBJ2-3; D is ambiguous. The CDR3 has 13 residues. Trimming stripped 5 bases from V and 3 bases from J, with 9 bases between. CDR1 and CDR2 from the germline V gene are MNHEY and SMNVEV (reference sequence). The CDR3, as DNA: TGTGCCAGCAGTCCCCAGTGGACAGATACGCAGTATTTT. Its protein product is CASSPQWTDTQYF.

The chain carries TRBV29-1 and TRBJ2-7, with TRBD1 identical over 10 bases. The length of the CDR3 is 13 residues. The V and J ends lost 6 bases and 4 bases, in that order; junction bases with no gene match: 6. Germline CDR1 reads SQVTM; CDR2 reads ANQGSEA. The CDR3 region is CSVATGGRYEQYF. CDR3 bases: TGCAGCGTGGCGACAGGGGGCAGGTACGAGCAGTACTTC.

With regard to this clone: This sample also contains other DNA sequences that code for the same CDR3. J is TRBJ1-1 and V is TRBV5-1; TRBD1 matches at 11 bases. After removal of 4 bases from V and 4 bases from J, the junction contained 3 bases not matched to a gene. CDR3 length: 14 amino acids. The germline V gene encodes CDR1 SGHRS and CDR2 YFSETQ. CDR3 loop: CASSGGTGGTEAFF. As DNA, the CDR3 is TGCGCCAGCAGCGGAGGGACAGGGGGCACTGAAGCTTTCTTT.

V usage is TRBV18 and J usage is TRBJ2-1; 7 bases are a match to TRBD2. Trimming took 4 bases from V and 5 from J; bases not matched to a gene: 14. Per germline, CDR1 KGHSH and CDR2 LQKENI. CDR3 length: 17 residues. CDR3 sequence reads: CASSRLNVGGSNNEQFF. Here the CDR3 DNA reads TGTGCCAGCTCACGCCTCAATGTGGGCGGGAGTAACAATGAGCAGTTCTTC. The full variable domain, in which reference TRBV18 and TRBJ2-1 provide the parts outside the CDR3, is NAGVMQNPRHLVRRRGQEARLRCSPMKGHSHVYWYRQLPEEGLKFMVYLQKENIIDESGMPKERFSAEFPKEGPSILRIQQVVRGDSAAYFCASSRLNVGGSNNEQFFGPGTRLTVL.

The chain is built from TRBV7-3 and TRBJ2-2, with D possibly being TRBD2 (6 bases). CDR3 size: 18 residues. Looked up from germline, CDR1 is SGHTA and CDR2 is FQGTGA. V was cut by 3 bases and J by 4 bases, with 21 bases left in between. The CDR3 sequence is CASSFQAVGGVVTGELFF. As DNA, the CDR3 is TGTGCCAGCAGCTTCCAAGCAGTGGGGGGAGTTGTCACCGGGGAGCTGTTTTTT.

The CDR3 coding sequence is TGTGCCAGCAGCTTAGCCCCACAGGGAAGAATAGAGACCCAGTACTTC. Its translation: CASSLAPQGRIETQYF. This chain links TRBV11-2 with TRBJ2-5; maybe TRBD1 (6 bases). The germline CDR1 and CDR2 sequences are SGHAT and FQNNGV. The CDR3 is 16 amino acids. The V gene lost 1 base and the J gene lost 4 bases, with 16 bases spanning the gap. Full variable domain (outside the CDR3, taken from reference TRBV11-2 and TRBJ2-5): EAGVAQSPRYKIIEKRQSVAFWCNPISGHATLYWYQQILGQGPKLLIQFQNNGVVDDSQLPKDRFSAERLKGVDSTLKIQPAKLEDSAVYLCASSLAPQGRIETQYFGPGTRLLVL.

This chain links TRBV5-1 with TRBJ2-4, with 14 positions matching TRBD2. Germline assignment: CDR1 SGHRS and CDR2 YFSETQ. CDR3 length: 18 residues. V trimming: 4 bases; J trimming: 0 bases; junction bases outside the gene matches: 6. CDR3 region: CASSTGLAGARAKNIQYF. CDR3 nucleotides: TGCGCCAGCAGCACGGGACTAGCGGGAGCGAGAGCCAAAAACATTCAGTACTTC.

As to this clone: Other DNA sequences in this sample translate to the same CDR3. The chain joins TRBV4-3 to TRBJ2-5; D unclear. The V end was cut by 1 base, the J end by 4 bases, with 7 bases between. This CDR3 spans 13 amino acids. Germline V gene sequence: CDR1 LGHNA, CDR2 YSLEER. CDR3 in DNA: TGCGCCAGCAGCCAAGGGCCACGAGAGACCCAGTACTTC. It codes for CASSQGPRETQYF.

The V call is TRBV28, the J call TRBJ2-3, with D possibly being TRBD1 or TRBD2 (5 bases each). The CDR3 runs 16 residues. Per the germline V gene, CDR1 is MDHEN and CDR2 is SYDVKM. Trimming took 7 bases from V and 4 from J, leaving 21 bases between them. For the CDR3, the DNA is TGTGCCAGCATCAAACCGCCCGGAGAGGGGTCAGATACGCAGTATTTT. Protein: CASIKPPGEGSDTQYF.

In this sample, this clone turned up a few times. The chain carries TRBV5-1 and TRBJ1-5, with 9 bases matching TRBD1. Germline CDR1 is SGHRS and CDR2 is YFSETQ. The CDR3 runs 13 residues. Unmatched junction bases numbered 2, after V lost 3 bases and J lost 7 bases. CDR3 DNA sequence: TGCGCCAGCAGCTCCGACAGGGGGCAGCCCCAGCATTTT. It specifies CASSSDRGQPQHF.

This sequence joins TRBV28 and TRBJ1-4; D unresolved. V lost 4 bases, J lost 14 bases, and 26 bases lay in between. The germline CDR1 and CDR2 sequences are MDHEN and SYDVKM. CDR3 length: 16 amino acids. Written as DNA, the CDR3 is TGTGCCAGCAGTTCACAATCGTTAGGGTTTTGGATGGGGCTGTTTTTT. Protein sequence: CASSSQSLGFWMGLFF.

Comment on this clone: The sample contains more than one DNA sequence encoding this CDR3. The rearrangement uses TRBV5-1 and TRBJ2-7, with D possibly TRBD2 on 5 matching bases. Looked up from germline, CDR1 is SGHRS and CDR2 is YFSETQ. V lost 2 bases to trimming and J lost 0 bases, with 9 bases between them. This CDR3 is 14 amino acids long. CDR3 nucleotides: TGCGCCAGCAGCTTAGCGGTTAGCTCCTACGAGCAGTACTTC. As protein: CASSLAVSSYEQYF.

The CDR3 DNA sequence: TGTGCCAGCAGTTTAACAGCCGGGGACTACACCTTC. Translating gives CASSLTAGDYTF. This chain links TRBV28 with TRBJ1-2, with D unclear. Germline V gives CDR1 MDHEN, CDR2 SYDVKM. The CDR3 has 12 amino acids. V was cut by 2 bases and J by 10 bases, with 11 bases left in between.

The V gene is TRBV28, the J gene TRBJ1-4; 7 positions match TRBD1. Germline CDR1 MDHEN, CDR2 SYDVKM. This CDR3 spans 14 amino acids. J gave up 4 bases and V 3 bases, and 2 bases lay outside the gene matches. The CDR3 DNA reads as TGTGCCAGCAGTTTTCGACAGGGTAATGAAAAACTGTTTTTT. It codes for CASSFRQGNEKLFF.

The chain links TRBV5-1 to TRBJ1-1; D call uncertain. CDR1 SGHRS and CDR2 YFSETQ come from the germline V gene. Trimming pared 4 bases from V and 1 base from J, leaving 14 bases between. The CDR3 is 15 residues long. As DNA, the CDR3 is TGCGCCAGCAGCACTTCCGGGCTCTCGAACACTGAAGCTTTCTTT. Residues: CASSTSGLSNTEAFF. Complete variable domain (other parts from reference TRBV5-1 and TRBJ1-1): KAGVTQTPRYLIKTRGQQVTLSCSPISGHRSVSWYQQTPGQGLQFLFEYFSETQRNKGNFPGRFSGRQFSNSRSEMNVSTLELGDSALYLCASSTSGLSNTEAFFGQGTRLTVV.

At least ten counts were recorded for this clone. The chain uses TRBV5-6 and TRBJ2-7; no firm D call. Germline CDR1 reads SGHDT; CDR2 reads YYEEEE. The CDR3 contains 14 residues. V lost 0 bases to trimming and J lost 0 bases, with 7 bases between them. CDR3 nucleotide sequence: TGTGCCAGCAGCTTGGTCCGGAGCTCCTACGAGCAGTACTTC. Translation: CASSLVRSSYEQYF.

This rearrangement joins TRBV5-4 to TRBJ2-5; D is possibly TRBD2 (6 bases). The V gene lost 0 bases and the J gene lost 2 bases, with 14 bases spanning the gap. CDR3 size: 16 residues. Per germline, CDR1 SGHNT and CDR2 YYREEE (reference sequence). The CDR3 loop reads CASSLDGLTGQETQYF. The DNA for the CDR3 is TGTGCCAGCAGCTTGGACGGACTAACGGGACAAGAGACCCAGTACTTC.